These 23 T cell receptor beta chains came from one sample sequenced in a study of T cells after yellow fever vaccination. TCRdb itself ran the 5' RACE reads through MiXCR, one entry per CDR3 protein. The sample comprises fewer than 450,000 distinct CDR3 sequences, roughly 8.4% of which are singletons, and approximately 15% rests with the top ten. Sequencing was performed on PBMCs, taken more than 35 days after the first yellow fever vaccination. Receptor source: a man between 18 and 35 years old who received the YFV17D yellow fever vaccine.

The rearrangement uses TRBV6-5 and TRBJ2-5; D is ambiguous. The CDR3 contains 16 residues. CDR1 MNHEY and CDR2 SVGAGI come from the germline V gene. Trimming cost V 2 bases and J 2 bases, with 15 bases left between them. CDR3 nucleotides: TGTGCCAGCAGTTACGACCAGTCTTTTACGCAAGAGACCCAGTACTTC. It encodes CASSYDQSFTQETQYF.

V is TRBV5-1 and J is TRBJ2-2; D uncertain. Trimming left V 0 bases short and J 6 bases short, with 9 bases between. The CDR3 is 14 amino acids. The germline V gene has CDR1 SGHRS and CDR2 YFSETQ. CDR3 in DNA: TGCGCCAGCAGCTTGGACCCGGGCGCCGGGGAGCTGTTTTTT. Translated, it gives CASSLDPGAGELFF.

CDR3 coding DNA: TGTGCCAGCAGCGTAGCGGGGCCCCAGAGCTCCTACAATGAGCAGTTCTTC. Protein sequence: CASSVAGPQSSYNEQFF. J is TRBJ2-1 and V is TRBV9; D tentatively reads TRBD1 or TRBD2 (5 bases each). The V gene's germline CDR1 is SGDLS and CDR2 YYNGEE. This CDR3 spans 17 amino acids. Trimming took 0 bases from V and 0 from J, leaving 13 bases between them.

This clonotype was detected a few times. The V and J genes are TRBV5-1 and TRBJ2-2, with a tentative D call TRBD1 (5 bases). CDR1 SGHRS and CDR2 YFSETQ come from the germline V gene. V shed 2 bases and J shed 2 bases, with 13 bases lying between them. The CDR3 has 16 amino acids. The CDR3 here is CASSFRGTGNTGELFF. The CDR3 bases are TGCGCCAGCAGCTTTAGGGGAACCGGCAACACCGGGGAGCTGTTTTTT.

This rearrangement joins TRBV6-5 to TRBJ2-5; no clear D gene. V lost 2 bases to trimming and J lost 5 bases, with 9 bases between them. The CDR3 runs to 13 residues. Germline loops: CDR1 MNHEY, CDR2 SVGAGI. CDR3 coding DNA: TGTGCCAGCAGTTACGCGACACTGGAGACCCAGTACTTC. Translating it yields CASSYATLETQYF.

V is TRBV7-9 and J is TRBJ1-2, with 8 bases fitting TRBD1. The CDR3 totals 14 residues. The trim removed 5 bases at V and 4 bases at J, leaving 6 bases unmatched. The germline V gene has CDR1 SEHNR and CDR2 FQNEAQ (reference sequence). CDR3 DNA: TGTGCCAGCAGCACACCGGACAGGGCCTATGGCTACACCTTC. Amino acids: CASSTPDRAYGYTF. The whole variable domain, filled in from reference TRBV7-9 and TRBJ1-2, reads DTGVSQNPRHKITKRGQNVTFRCDPISEHNRLYWYRQTLGQGPEFLTYFQNEAQLEKSRLLSDRFSAERPKGSFSTLEIQRTEQGDSAMYLCASSTPDRAYGYTFGSGTRLTVV.

This clonotype was counted between two and nine times. The chain couples TRBV12-3 or TRBV12-4 to TRBJ1-1; TRBD1 matches at 7 bases. Losses at the gene ends were 4 bases for V and 6 bases for J; bases not matched to a gene: 2. The CDR3 has 12 amino acids. CDR3 DNA: TGTGCCAGCAGTTCCGGGACAGCTGAAGCTTTCTTT. It codes for CASSSGTAEAFF.

This clonotype came up a few times. The rearrangement links TRBV5-1 to TRBJ2-5; TRBD2 matches at 8 bases. V trimming: 5 bases; J trimming: 1 base; junction bases outside the gene matches: 4. Germline CDR1 SGHRS, CDR2 YFSETQ. The CDR3 loop spans 14 amino acids. CDR3 amino acids: CASRASGSQETQYF. In DNA form, the CDR3 reads TGCGCCAGCAGGGCTAGCGGGTCCCAAGAGACCCAGTACTTC.

The chain carries TRBV5-5 and TRBJ2-2, with D possibly matching TRBD1 (5 bases). V was clipped by 1 base and J by 0 bases, with 16 bases between them. CDR1 and CDR2 (germline): SGHKS, YYEKEE (reference sequence). The length of the CDR3 is 18 residues. The CDR3 spells CASSLRPRDYANTGELFF. In nucleotides, the CDR3 is TGTGCCAGCAGCTTGAGACCCAGGGATTACGCGAACACCGGGGAGCTGTTTTTT.

The chain uses TRBV29-1 and TRBJ2-6; D is undetermined. V lost 4 bases, J lost 1 base, and 5 bases lay in between. Germline values: CDR1 SQVTM, CDR2 ANQGSEA. The CDR3 has 13 amino acids. CDR3 bases: TGCAGCGTTGCAGAATCTGGGGCCAACGTCCTGACTTTC. Residues: CSVAESGANVLTF.

The chain employs TRBV29-1 and TRBJ2-7, with 7 bases identical to TRBD1. Germline values: CDR1 SQVTM, CDR2 ANQGSEA. The CDR3 totals 14 residues. The V segment lost 7 bases and the J segment 0 bases; nucleotides outside the gene matches: 9. CDR3: CSATEQGSSYEQYF. CDR3 coding DNA: TGCAGCGCCACTGAACAGGGGAGCTCCTACGAGCAGTACTTC.

The rearrangement uses TRBV12-3 or TRBV12-4 and TRBJ1-1; 11 bases are a match to TRBD1. Trimming took 2 bases from V and 11 from J; bases not matched to a gene: 10. The length of the CDR3 is 15 residues. The CDR3 loop reads CASSLTSGDRGSAFF. Here the CDR3 DNA reads TGTGCCAGCAGTTTAACTAGTGGGGACAGGGGGTCGGCTTTCTTT.

This clonotype was recorded a few times. This rearrangement joins TRBV18 to TRBJ2-7; D might be TRBD2 (6 bases). V lost 5 bases and J 1 base, leaving 12 bases between the germline ends. Per germline, CDR1 KGHSH and CDR2 LQKENI. The CDR3 has 14 amino acids. CDR3 DNA sequence: TGTGCCAGCTCAAACTCCGGGAGATCCTACGAGCAGTACGTC. Amino acids: CASSNSGRSYEQYV.

This clonotype was detected a few times. This chain joins TRBV4-3 and TRBJ1-2, with D possibly TRBD1 on 5 matching bases. The CDR3 extends over 15 amino acids. V was clipped by 0 bases and J by 1 base, with 9 bases between them. Germline V CDR1 and CDR2: LGHNA, YSLEER. CDR3 protein: CASSQEWGVNYGYTF. DNA of the CDR3: TGCGCCAGCAGCCAAGAGTGGGGGGTTAACTATGGCTACACCTTC.

The rearrangement joins TRBV12-3 or TRBV12-4 to TRBJ1-1, with TRBD1 matching over 8 bases. After removal of 6 bases from V and 6 bases from J, the junction contained 9 bases not matched to a gene. This CDR3 has 14 residues. Written as DNA, the CDR3 is TGTGCCAGCAGCCGTACCGGACAGGGTCCTGAAGCTTTCTTT. Its protein product is CASSRTGQGPEAFF.

This clonotype was recorded many times. The chain uses TRBV12-3 or TRBV12-4 and TRBJ2-3, with D tentatively TRBD2 (5 bases). The V end lost 7 bases, the J end lost 6 bases, and 23 bases lay between the germline ends. The CDR3 has 16 amino acids. This CDR3 reads CASTPQNLASSDTQYF. The CDR3 DNA reads as TGTGCCAGCACCCCTCAGAACTTAGCGTCGTCGGATACGCAGTATTTT.

Only a few counts were recorded for this clonotype. The chain employs TRBV7-2 and TRBJ2-7; 12 bases are shared with TRBD2. With 0 bases clipped from V and 6 bases from J, the junction kept 9 bases outside the gene matches. This CDR3 comprises 17 residues. Germline V gene data show CDR1 as SGHTA and CDR2 as FQGNSA. CDR3 loop: CASSLAGLAGGDCEQYV. CDR3 in DNA: TGTGCCAGCAGCTTAGCGGGGCTAGCGGGGGGGGATTGCGAGCAGTACGTC.

Here the CDR3 reads CASSAISSGANVLTF. The CDR3 coding sequence is TGTGCCAGCAGTGCCATCAGCTCTGGGGCCAACGTCCTGACTTTC. The J gene is TRBJ2-6, the V gene TRBV12-3 or TRBV12-4; D unclear. V lost 5 bases to trimming and J lost 0 bases, with 8 bases between them. The CDR3 totals 15 residues.

The sample holds many counts of this clonotype. The J gene is TRBJ2-3, the V gene TRBV24-1, with a possible D match to TRBD2 (6 bases). CDR1 is KGHDR and CDR2 is SFDVKD in the germline V gene. This CDR3 has 16 amino acids. Deletions cut 2 bases from V and 2 bases from J, with 13 bases between. CDR3 sequence reads: CATSDSGTYDTDTQYF. The CDR3 DNA follows: TGTGCCACCAGTGATTCCGGGACTTACGACACAGATACGCAGTATTTT.

As for this clonotype: An end of the junction differs from the germline gene, which may be a read error. This sequence joins TRBV20-1 and TRBJ2-1; TRBD2 aligns across 11 bases. In germline, CDR1 is DFQATT, CDR2 SNEGSKA (reference sequence). The CDR3 is made up of 17 amino acids. The CDR3 DNA sequence: TGCTGTGCTAGGGCTCCCTTAGCGGGGGGGCCTAGGTATGAGCAGTTCTTC. This translates into CCARAPLAGGPRYEQFF.

The V gene is TRBV30, the J gene TRBJ2-1, with D possibly called TRBD1 or TRBD2 (6 bases each). From germline, CDR1 is GTSNPN and CDR2 SVGIG (reference sequence). Between the trimmed V and J ends, which lost 3 bases and 1 base, there was a span of 13 bases. The CDR3 is made up of 15 amino acids. CDR3 DNA sequence: TGTGCCTGGAGCTCCGGGGGCCCATCCTACAATGAGCAGTTCTTC. This translates into CAWSSGGPSYNEQFF.

This clonotype was picked up many times. V gene TRBV5-1 combines with J gene TRBJ2-5, with D maybe TRBD1 (6 bases). The CDR3 consists of 14 residues. CDR1 is SGHRS and CDR2 is YFSETQ in the germline V gene. Trimming took off 4 bases at V and 3 bases at J, with 13 bases between the two ends. The CDR3 protein is CASSRGQLEETQYF. DNA of the CDR3: TGCGCCAGCAGCCGAGGACAGTTAGAAGAGACCCAGTACTTC.

The chain couples TRBV20-1 to TRBJ1-5, with 9 bases fitting TRBD1. CDR3 size: 13 residues. V shed 7 bases and J 4 bases; nucleotides not matched to a gene: 5. Per germline, CDR1 DFQATT and CDR2 SNEGSKA (reference sequence). The CDR3 DNA reads as TGCAGTGTCATAGGGACAGGGAATCAGCCCCAGCATTTT. Encoded protein: CSVIGTGNQPQHF.